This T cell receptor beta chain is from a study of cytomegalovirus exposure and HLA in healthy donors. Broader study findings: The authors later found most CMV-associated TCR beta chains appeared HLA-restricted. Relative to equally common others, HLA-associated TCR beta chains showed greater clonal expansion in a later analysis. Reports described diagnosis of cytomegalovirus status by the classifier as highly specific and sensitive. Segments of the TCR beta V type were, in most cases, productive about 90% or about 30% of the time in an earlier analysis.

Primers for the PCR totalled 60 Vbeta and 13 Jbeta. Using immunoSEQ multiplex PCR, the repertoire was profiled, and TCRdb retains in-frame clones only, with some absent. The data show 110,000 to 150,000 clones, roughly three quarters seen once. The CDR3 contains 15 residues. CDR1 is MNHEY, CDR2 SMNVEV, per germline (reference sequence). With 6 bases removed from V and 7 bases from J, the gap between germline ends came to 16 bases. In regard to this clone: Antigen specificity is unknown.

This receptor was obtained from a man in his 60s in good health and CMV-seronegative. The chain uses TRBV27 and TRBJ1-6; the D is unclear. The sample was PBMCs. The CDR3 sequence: CASRPRRGNNSPLHF. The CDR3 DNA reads TGTGCCAGCAGGCCTAGAAGAGGGAACAATTCACCCCTCCACTTT.